What follows are 31 T cell receptor beta chains derived from one specimen sequenced in a study of PD-1 blockade in classical Hodgkin lymphoma. The time point: cycle 4 day 1 (C4D1), after 5 to 7 weeks of nivolumab. Every single patient, without exception, relapsed after autologous stem cell transplantation, and brentuximab vedotin exposure varied. Generated by immunoSEQ multiplex PCR, the TCRdb table keeps only in-frame clones and is missing some. The sample records some 30,000 clones, about two thirds being singletons. The material was peripheral blood mononuclear cells (PBMCs), obtained before the fourth cycle of nivolumab. Every receptor here comes from a human donor with classical Hodgkin lymphoma.

The V and J genes are TRBV29-1 and TRBJ1-4; tentatively, D is TRBD1 (5 bases). V lost 4 bases, J lost 1 base, and 7 bases lay in between. Germline loops: CDR1 SQVTM, CDR2 ANQGSEA. The CDR3 consists of 13 residues. The DNA for the CDR3 is TGCAGCGTTGTGGGGGTAACTAATGAAAAACTGTTTTTT. This sequence encodes CSVVGVTNEKLFF.

The chain is built from TRBV5-1 and TRBJ1-2; possible D gene TRBD1, 6 bases. Germline V CDR1 and CDR2: SGHRS, YFSETQ. With 0 bases removed from V and 5 bases from J, the gap between germline ends came to 14 bases. This CDR3 has 15 residues. The CDR3, as DNA: TGCGCCAGCAGCTTGGAGGGAGGGGGACTTTATGGCTACACCTTC. It yields the protein CASSLEGGGLYGYTF.

The chain is built from TRBV7-2 and TRBJ2-3, with 7 bases fitting TRBD1. The CDR3 has 16 residues. Germline V CDR1 and CDR2: SGHTA, FQGNSA. The junction had 15 bases not matched to a gene; V was cut back by 5 bases and J by 7 bases. As DNA, the CDR3 is TGTGCCAGCAGCACCCAGGGACAGCCCCGTGGTTATACGCAGTATTTT. It codes for CASSTQGQPRGYTQYF.

The chain joins TRBV9 to TRBJ2-1, with 10 bases aligning to TRBD2. The germline V gene has CDR1 SGDLS and CDR2 YYNGEE. The ends lost 0 bases at V and 7 bases at J; junction bases unmatched: 7. The CDR3 length is 16 residues. In DNA, the CDR3 is TGTGCCAGCAGCGTAGAGCAAGCGGGAGGGTATAATGAGCAGTTCTTC. This gives the protein CASSVEQAGGYNEQFF.

The chain joins TRBV6-5 to TRBJ2-7, with TRBD2 matching 7 bases. This CDR3 is built from 14 residues. The V gene end was trimmed by 6 bases and the J gene end by 4 bases; junction bases not matched to a gene: 9. The germline V gene has CDR1 MNHEY and CDR2 SVGAGI. The CDR3 spells CASSEASGVYEQYF. CDR3 bases: TGTGCCAGCAGCGAGGCTAGCGGAGTTTACGAGCAGTACTTC.

This clone was counted a few times. The chain has TRBV29-1 and TRBJ1-1; D remains unclear. The germline gives CDR1 SQVTM, CDR2 ANQGSEA. The CDR3 is made up of 10 amino acids. V dropped 0 bases and J dropped 7 bases, with 3 bases sitting between them. The CDR3: CSVEDHEAFF. The CDR3 DNA follows: TGCAGCGTTGAAGACCATGAAGCTTTCTTT. The entire variable domain, with the rest obtained from reference TRBV29-1 and TRBJ1-1, is as follows: SAVISQKPSRDICQRGTSLTIQCQVDSQVTMMFWYRQQPGQSLTLIATANQGSEATYESGFVIDKFPISRPNLTFSTLTVSNMSPEDSSIYLCSVEDHEAFFGQGTRLTVV.

J is TRBJ2-5 and V is TRBV19; D is unclear. The CDR3 loop spans 15 amino acids. The V gene lost 3 bases and the J gene lost 2 bases, with 13 bases spanning the gap. Germline lookup yields CDR1 LNHDA and CDR2 SQIVND (reference sequence). CDR3 amino acids: CASSMLAGLQETQYF. In DNA form, the CDR3 reads TGTGCCAGTAGTATGCTGGCAGGCCTACAAGAGACCCAGTACTTC.

The V call is TRBV6-1, the J call TRBJ2-5, with a weak D call TRBD2 (5 bases). Germline assignment: CDR1 MNHNS and CDR2 SASEGT. With 4 bases removed from V and 5 bases from J, the gap between germline ends came to 11 bases. The CDR3 is made up of 13 amino acids. The CDR3 bases are TGTGCCAGCAGTGGCCAGGAGGCGGAGACCCAGTACTTC. Protein product: CASSGQEAETQYF.

The chain employs TRBV6-5 and TRBJ1-4; 8 nucleotides agree with TRBD1. This CDR3 comprises 15 residues. With 5 bases clipped from V and 0 bases from J, the junction kept 2 bases outside the gene matches. Germline V CDR1 and CDR2: MNHEY, SVGAGI. CDR3 region: CASSLGQATNEKLFF. Here the CDR3 DNA reads TGTGCCAGCAGTCTGGGACAGGCAACTAATGAAAAACTGTTTTTT.

This chain uses TRBV11-2 with TRBJ1-5; D is possibly TRBD1 (6 bases). The CDR3 has 17 amino acids. Germline V gene sequence: CDR1 SGHAT, CDR2 FQNNGV. V was cut by 0 bases and J by 1 base, with 13 bases left in between. The CDR3 coding sequence is TGTGCCAGCAGCTTAGATGCAGGGGCGAAAAGCAATCAGCCCCAGCATTTT. Translating gives CASSLDAGAKSNQPQHF.

This clone was seen more than once but under ten times. V gene TRBV5-6 combines with J gene TRBJ1-5, with 7 positions matching TRBD1. This CDR3 has 15 residues. Trimming removed 3 bases from V and 6 bases from J; junction bases left unmatched: 9. Germline loops: CDR1 SGHDT, CDR2 YYEEEE. The CDR3 loop is CASSSTPGGSQPQHF. The CDR3 coding sequence is TGTGCCAGCAGCTCTACCCCAGGGGGGAGTCAGCCCCAGCATTTT.

This clone was detected a few times. The chain joins TRBV5-5 to TRBJ2-3; 7 bases are shared with TRBD2. CDR3 length equals 15 residues. In germline, CDR1 is SGHKS, CDR2 YYEKEE (reference sequence). V was clipped by 7 bases and J by 3 bases; unmatched bases: 11. The CDR3 loop is CASGLAVGGTDTQYF. CDR3 nucleotides: TGTGCCAGCGGCCTAGCGGTGGGGGGTACAGATACGCAGTATTTT. The entire variable domain, with the rest obtained from reference TRBV5-5 and TRBJ2-3, is as follows: DAGVTQSPTHLIKTRGQQVTLRCSPISGHKSVSWYQQVLGQGPQFIFQYYEKEERGRGNFPDRFSARQFPNYSSELNVNALLLGDSALYLCASGLAVGGTDTQYFGPGTRLTVL.

This clone was seen just once. The V and J genes are TRBV7-9 and TRBJ2-5; D not resolved. This CDR3 has 15 amino acids. CDR1 is SEHNR and CDR2 is FQNEAQ in the germline V gene (reference sequence). Trimming cost V 3 bases and J 3 bases, with 14 bases left between them. The CDR3 loop reads CASSFEVGPKETQYF. The CDR3 DNA reads as TGTGCCAGCAGCTTCGAAGTGGGCCCAAAAGAGACCCAGTACTTC.

The rearrangement uses TRBV7-2 and TRBJ2-7; no reliable D call. CDR3 length: 14 amino acids. Germline CDR1 SGHTA, CDR2 FQGNSA. Trimming left V 5 bases short and J 7 bases short, with 18 bases between. CDR3 in amino acids: CASSPAGYYLEQYF. The CDR3 DNA reads TGTGCCAGCAGCCCGGCCGGGTACTATCTGGAGCAGTACTTC.

In its sample, this clone was seen a few times. V and J are TRBV28 and TRBJ1-2; the D gene is possibly TRBD1 (5 bases). Germline-derived CDR1 and CDR2 are MDHEN and SYDVKM. V was clipped by 5 bases and J by 4 bases, with 17 bases between them. This CDR3 is built from 15 residues. The CDR3 spells CASSGPDTLSYGYTF. The CDR3 DNA reads as TGTGCCAGCAGTGGGCCGGACACTCTCTCCTATGGCTACACCTTC.

This clone occurred once. The chain recombines TRBV19 with TRBJ2-7; 10 positions agree with TRBD2. CDR1 and CDR2 (germline): LNHDA, SQIVND (reference sequence). V was pared by 4 bases and J by 3 bases, with 18 bases of the junction left unmatched. The CDR3 extends over 19 amino acids. The CDR3: CASSTRGALAGVTRYEQYF. The CDR3 nucleotides read TGTGCCAGTAGTACGCGCGGAGCGCTAGCGGGAGTCACCCGCTACGAGCAGTACTTC.

As to this clone: Additional DNA sequences in this sample encode the identical CDR3. The chain joins TRBV11-2 to TRBJ2-1; TRBD1 aligns across 11 bases. There are 15 residues in the CDR3. Germline V gives CDR1 SGHAT, CDR2 FQNNGV. Losses at the gene ends were 1 base for V and 7 bases for J; bases not matched to a gene: 3. The CDR3: CASSLGGTGGNEQFF. The CDR3 DNA follows: TGTGCCAGCAGCTTAGGGGGGACAGGGGGAAATGAGCAGTTCTTC.

V and J are TRBV2 and TRBJ2-6; D perhaps matches TRBD1 (5 bases). The CDR3 has 13 amino acids. CDR1 SNHLY and CDR2 FYNNEI come from the germline V gene. V dropped 6 bases and J dropped 2 bases, with 5 bases sitting between them. CDR3 protein: CASRGAGANVLTF. In nucleotides, the CDR3 is TGTGCCAGCAGAGGGGCTGGGGCCAACGTCCTGACTTTC.

This rearrangement joins TRBV5-1 to TRBJ2-1; D possibly corresponds to TRBD2 (6 bases). Germline V lookup: CDR1 SGHRS, CDR2 YFSETQ. CDR3 length: 15 residues. Trimming pared 4 bases from V and 0 bases from J, leaving 11 bases between. CDR3 residues: CASSPREHSYNEQFF. The CDR3, as DNA: TGCGCCAGCAGCCCCCGGGAGCACTCCTACAATGAGCAGTTCTTC.

This CDR3 is CSGERGGEQYF. Here the CDR3 DNA reads TGCAGCGGGGAGAGGGGAGGAGAGCAGTACTTC. The rearrangement uses TRBV29-1 and TRBJ2-7; a possible D gene is TRBD2 (6 bases). Germline CDR1 SQVTM, CDR2 ANQGSEA. CDR3 size: 11 residues. Trimming took 7 bases from V and 7 from J, leaving 14 bases between them.

This clone was seen a handful of times. The chain uses TRBV29-1 and TRBJ1-3; D gene unclear. V lost 6 bases to trimming and J lost 4 bases, with 7 bases between them. Germline CDR1 and CDR2: SQVTM and ANQGSEA. The CDR3 has 11 amino acids. The CDR3 nucleotides read TGCAGCGTCGACGGAGGAAACACCATATATTTT. Encoded protein: CSVDGGNTIYF.

This chain connects TRBV5-4 to TRBJ2-3, with TRBD1 as a possible D gene (6 bases). CDR1 is SGHNT and CDR2 is YYREEE in the germline V gene (reference sequence). The CDR3 length is 14 residues. V lost 1 base, J lost 3 bases, and 9 bases lay in between. CDR3 nucleotides: TGTGCCAGCAGCTTGAGGACAGCTACAGATACGCAGTATTTT. Encoded protein: CASSLRTATDTQYF.

The genes are TRBV5-1 and TRBJ1-2; D is perhaps TRBD1 (6 bases). Deletions cut 0 bases from V and 7 bases from J, with 19 bases between. The CDR3 length is 16 residues. Per germline, CDR1 SGHRS and CDR2 YFSETQ. The CDR3 loop is CASSLGPSRGVGGYTF. The DNA for the CDR3 is TGCGCCAGCAGCTTGGGGCCTAGCAGGGGAGTTGGTGGCTACACCTTC.

The V and J genes are TRBV30 and TRBJ1-1, with a weak D call TRBD1 (6 bases). Germline-derived CDR1 and CDR2 are GTSNPN and SVGIG (reference sequence). Between the trimmed V and J ends, which lost 0 bases and 0 bases, there was a span of 11 bases. The CDR3 length is 15 residues. The CDR3 DNA sequence: TGTGCCTGGAGTGTACTAGACAGGCTGAACACTGAAGCTTTCTTT. It specifies CAWSVLDRLNTEAFF.

The table lists this clone with a few counts. The chain recombines TRBV27 with TRBJ1-5; tentative D call: TRBD1 (6 bases). V was cut by 2 bases and J by 4 bases, with 6 bases left in between. This CDR3 region has 13 residues. The germline V gene has CDR1 MNHEY and CDR2 SMNVEV (reference sequence). The CDR3: CASSLGQNQPQHF. CDR3 coding DNA: TGTGCCAGCAGTTTAGGACAGAATCAGCCCCAGCATTTT.

The chain has TRBV6-5 and TRBJ1-1; 8 nucleotides line up with TRBD1. CDR1 is MNHEY, CDR2 SVGAGI, per germline. With V trimmed by 4 bases and J by 2 bases, 3 bases remained unmatched. The CDR3 is 14 amino acids. CDR3 in DNA: TGTGCCAGCAGTTCGGGGACAGGTAACACTGAAGCTTTCTTT. It codes for CASSSGTGNTEAFF.

The genes are TRBV5-1 and TRBJ2-1, with TRBD1 matching over 8 bases. From germline, CDR1 is SGHRS and CDR2 YFSETQ. The CDR3 runs 18 residues. J was trimmed by 1 base and V by 0 bases; bases with no gene match: 9. CDR3 protein: CASSLVGAGGLSYNEQFF. DNA of the CDR3: TGCGCCAGCAGCTTGGTGGGAGCAGGGGGCTTATCCTACAATGAGCAGTTCTTC.

The gene calls are TRBV2 and TRBJ2-7; 7 bases are a match to TRBD1. This CDR3 is 13 amino acids long. Germline V gives CDR1 SNHLY, CDR2 FYNNEI. The junction had 9 bases not matched to a gene; V was cut back by 6 bases and J by 7 bases. CDR3 nucleotides: TGTGCCAGCAGAATTACAGGGGAACGGGAGCAGTACTTC. Protein: CASRITGEREQYF.

There are a few counts of this clone. This rearrangement joins TRBV2 to TRBJ2-5; possibly TRBD1 or TRBD2 for D (6 bases each). The CDR3 extends over 12 amino acids. The germline V gene encodes CDR1 SNHLY and CDR2 FYNNEI. The V gene lost 10 bases and the J gene lost 0 bases, with 9 bases spanning the gap. CDR3 region: CANRDYQETQYF. For the CDR3, the DNA is TGTGCCAACAGGGACTACCAAGAGACCCAGTACTTC. The whole variable domain, filled in from reference TRBV2 and TRBJ2-5, reads EPEVTQTPSHQVTQMGQEVILRCVPISNHLYFYWYRQILGQKVEFLVSFYNNEISEKSEIFDDQFSVERPDGSNFTLKIRSTKLEDSAMYFCANRDYQETQYFGPGTRLLVL.

In this sample, this clone turned up once. The J gene is TRBJ2-3, the V gene TRBV11-3; D remains unclear. In germline, CDR1 is SGHNT, CDR2 YENEEA. CDR3 length: 13 amino acids. V gave up 3 bases and J gave up 6 bases, with 10 bases separating them. In DNA form, the CDR3 reads TGTGCCAGCAGCTTGGCTATTGGGGATACGCAGTATTTT. Translated, it gives CASSLAIGDTQYF.

This sequence joins TRBV5-6 and TRBJ2-3, with a weak D call TRBD2 (6 bases). CDR3 length: 16 residues. Trimming took 0 bases from V and 0 from J, leaving 11 bases between them. Germline V CDR1 and CDR2: SGHDT, YYEEEE. CDR3 nucleotides: TGTGCCAGCAGCTTGGTTCCGGGAGCTAGCACAGATACGCAGTATTTT. This gives the protein CASSLVPGASTDTQYF.